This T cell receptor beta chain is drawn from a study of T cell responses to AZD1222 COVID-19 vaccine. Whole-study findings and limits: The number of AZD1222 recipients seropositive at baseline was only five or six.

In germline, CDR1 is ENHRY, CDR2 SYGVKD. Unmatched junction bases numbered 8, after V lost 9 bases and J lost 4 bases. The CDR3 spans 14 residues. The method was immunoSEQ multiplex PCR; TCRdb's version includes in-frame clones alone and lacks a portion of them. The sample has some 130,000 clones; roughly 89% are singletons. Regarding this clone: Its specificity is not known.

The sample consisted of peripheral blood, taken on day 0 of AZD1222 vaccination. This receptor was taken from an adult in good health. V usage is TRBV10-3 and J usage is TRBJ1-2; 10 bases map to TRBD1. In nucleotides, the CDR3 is TGTGCCATTCTCGGACAGGGGGACTTCTATGGCTACACCTTC. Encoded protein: CAILGQGDFYGYTF.